The present entry profiles one T cell receptor (beta chain) with its context. This table comes from immunoSEQ multiplex PCR, and its TCRdb copy is limited to in-frame clones, with some not included. The sample records roughly 160,000 clones, 96% being singletons. These data come from a study of control samples from healthy donors and cancer patients. Germline V gives CDR1 SGHTS, CDR2 YDEGEE. The V end lost 0 bases, the J end lost 7 bases, and 14 bases lay between the germline ends. The CDR3 totals 16 residues. The J gene is TRBJ1-6, the V gene TRBV5-8, with D maybe TRBD1 (6 bases). The source of this sequence is a woman between 25 and 40 years old in good health. Sequenced: blood. CDR3 amino acids: CASSLASGAMNSPLHF. The DNA of the CDR3 is TGTGCCAGCAGCTTGGCTTCAGGGGCGATGAATTCACCCCTCCACTTT.